This TCR beta chain comes out of a study of cytomegalovirus exposure and HLA in healthy donors. Looking at the study overall: Among about 179 million T cells, an earlier analysis found 117 million unique TCR beta sequences. The study's findings and limits: Fewer N-insertions (relative to the 666-donor mean) were reportedly seen in an Asian-associated ancestry cluster in a later analysis.

In the PCR, 60 Vbeta and 13 Jbeta primers were used. Assay used: immunoSEQ multiplex PCR; TCRdb lists only in-frame clones, some missing. The data contain some 51,000 clones, over 55% of them seen just once; the ten biggest clones take up 30% to 35%. The germline V and J ends were trimmed by 0 bases and 0 bases, with 12 bases remaining between them. The CDR3 contains 16 residues. From germline, CDR1 is MNHEY and CDR2 SVGAGI. In regard to this clone: The antigen is undetermined.

Sequenced: PBMCs. The chain joins TRBV6-5 to TRBJ2-7, with D maybe TRBD1 (6 bases). The TCR was taken from a man aged 40-49 years in good health and CMV-seropositive. Here the CDR3 reads CASSYSRLDSSYEQYF. CDR3 DNA sequence: TGTGCCAGCAGTTACTCGAGATTGGACAGCTCCTACGAGCAGTACTTC.